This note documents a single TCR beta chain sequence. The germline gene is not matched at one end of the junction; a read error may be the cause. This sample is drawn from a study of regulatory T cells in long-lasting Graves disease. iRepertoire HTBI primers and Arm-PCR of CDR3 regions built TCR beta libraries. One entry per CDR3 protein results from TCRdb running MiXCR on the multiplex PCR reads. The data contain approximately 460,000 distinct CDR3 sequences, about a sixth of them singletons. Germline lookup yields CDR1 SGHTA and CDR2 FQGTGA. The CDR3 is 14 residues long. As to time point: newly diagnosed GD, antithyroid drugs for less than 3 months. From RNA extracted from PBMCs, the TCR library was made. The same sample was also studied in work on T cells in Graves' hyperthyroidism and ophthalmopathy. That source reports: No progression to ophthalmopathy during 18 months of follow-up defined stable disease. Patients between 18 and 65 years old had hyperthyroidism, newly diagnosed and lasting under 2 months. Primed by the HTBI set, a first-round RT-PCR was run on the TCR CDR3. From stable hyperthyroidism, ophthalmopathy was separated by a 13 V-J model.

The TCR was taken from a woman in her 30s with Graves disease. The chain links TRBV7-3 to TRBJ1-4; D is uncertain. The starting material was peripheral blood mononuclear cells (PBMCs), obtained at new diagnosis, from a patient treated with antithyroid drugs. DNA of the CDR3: TGTGCTAGCAGCTTAGCACCAACTAATGAAAAACTGTTTTTT. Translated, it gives CASSLAPTNEKLFF.